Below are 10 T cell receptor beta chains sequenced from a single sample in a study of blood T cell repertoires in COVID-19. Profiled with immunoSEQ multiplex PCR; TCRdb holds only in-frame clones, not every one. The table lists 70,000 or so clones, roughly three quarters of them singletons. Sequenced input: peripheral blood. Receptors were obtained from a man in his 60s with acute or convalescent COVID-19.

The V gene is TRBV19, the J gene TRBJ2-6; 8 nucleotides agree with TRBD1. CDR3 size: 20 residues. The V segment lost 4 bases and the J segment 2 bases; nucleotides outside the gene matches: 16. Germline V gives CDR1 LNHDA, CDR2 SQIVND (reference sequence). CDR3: CASSRERDRRLKTGANVLTF. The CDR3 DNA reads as TGTGCCAGTAGTAGGGAGAGGGACAGGAGACTAAAAACTGGGGCCAACGTCCTGACTTTC.

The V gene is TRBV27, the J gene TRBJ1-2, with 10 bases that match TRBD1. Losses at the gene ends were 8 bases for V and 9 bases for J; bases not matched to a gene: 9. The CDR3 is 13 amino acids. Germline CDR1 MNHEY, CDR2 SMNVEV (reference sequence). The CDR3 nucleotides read TGTGCCAGCGGGATGGGACAGGGGTTACGCTACACCTTC. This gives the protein CASGMGQGLRYTF.

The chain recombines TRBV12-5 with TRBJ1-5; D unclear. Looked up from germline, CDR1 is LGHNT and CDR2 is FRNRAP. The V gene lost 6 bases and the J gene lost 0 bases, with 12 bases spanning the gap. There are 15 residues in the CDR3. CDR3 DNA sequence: TGTGCTAGTGGACTCTCGGGGATTAGCAATCAGCCCCAGCATTTT. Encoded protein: CASGLSGISNQPQHF.

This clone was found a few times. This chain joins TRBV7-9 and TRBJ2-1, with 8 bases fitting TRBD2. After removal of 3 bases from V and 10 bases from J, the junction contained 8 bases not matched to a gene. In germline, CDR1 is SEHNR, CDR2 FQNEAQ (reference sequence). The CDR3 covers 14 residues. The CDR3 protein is CASSLVSGTREQFF. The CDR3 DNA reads TGTGCCAGCAGCTTGGTCTCCGGGACTAGGGAGCAGTTCTTC.

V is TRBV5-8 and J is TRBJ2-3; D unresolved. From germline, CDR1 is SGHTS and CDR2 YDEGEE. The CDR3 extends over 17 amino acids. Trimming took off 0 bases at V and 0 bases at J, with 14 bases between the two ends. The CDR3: CASSLEWALTSTDTQYF. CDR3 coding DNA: TGTGCCAGCAGCTTGGAATGGGCCCTTACTAGCACAGATACGCAGTATTTT.

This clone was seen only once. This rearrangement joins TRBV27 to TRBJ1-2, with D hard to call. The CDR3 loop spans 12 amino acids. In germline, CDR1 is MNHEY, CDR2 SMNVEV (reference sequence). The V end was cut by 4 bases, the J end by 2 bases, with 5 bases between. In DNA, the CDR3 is TGTGCCAGCAGTTCCGGGAACTATGGCTACACCTTC. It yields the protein CASSSGNYGYTF.

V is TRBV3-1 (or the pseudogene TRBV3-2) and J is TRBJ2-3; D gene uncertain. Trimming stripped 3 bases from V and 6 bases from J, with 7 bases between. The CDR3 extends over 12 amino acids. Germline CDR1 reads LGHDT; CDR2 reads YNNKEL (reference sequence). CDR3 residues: CASSHLGDTQYF. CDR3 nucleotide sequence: TGTGCCAGCAGCCACCTCGGGGATACGCAGTATTTT.

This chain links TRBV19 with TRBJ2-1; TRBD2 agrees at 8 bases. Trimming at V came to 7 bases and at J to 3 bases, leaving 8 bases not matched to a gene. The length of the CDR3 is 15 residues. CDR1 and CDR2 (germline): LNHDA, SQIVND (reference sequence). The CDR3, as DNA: TGTGCCAGTAATCAGTTGGCGGGGGGCTACAATGAGCAGTTCTTC. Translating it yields CASNQLAGGYNEQFF.

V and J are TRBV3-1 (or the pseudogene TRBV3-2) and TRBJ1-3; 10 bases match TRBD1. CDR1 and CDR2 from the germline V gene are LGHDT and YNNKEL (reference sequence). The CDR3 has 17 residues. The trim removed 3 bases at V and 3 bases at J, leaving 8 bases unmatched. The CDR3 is CASSQVRQGAVGNTIYF. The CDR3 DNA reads TGTGCCAGCAGCCAGGTTCGACAGGGGGCTGTTGGAAACACCATATATTTT.

CDR3 residues: CASSRQGERNTIYF. The CDR3 DNA follows: TGTGCCAGCAGTCGACAGGGGGAACGAAACACCATATATTTT. This chain uses TRBV6-5 with TRBJ1-3; TRBD1 matches at 9 bases. Germline V gives CDR1 MNHEY, CDR2 SVGAGI. V lost 5 bases to trimming and J lost 5 bases; unmatched junction nucleotides: 4. The CDR3 is made up of 14 amino acids.